This TCR beta chain was obtained from a study of blood T cells in healthy people across ages. Study results and limitations: With naive T cell percentage, TCR beta diversity showed a strong correlation.

The use of a sample-barcoded 5' primer and a J-beta primer mix characterized a second PCR of roughly 7 to 11 cycles. Template switching added a 12-random-nucleotide identifier to every cDNA molecule. TCRdb analysed the 5' RACE reads with MiXCR anew, one entry per CDR3 protein. The sample yields 750,000 or so distinct CDR3 sequences, 20% to 25% seen once. Germline V gene sequence: CDR1 SGHRS, CDR2 YFSETQ. The CDR3 consists of 13 residues. Between the trimmed V and J ends, which lost 0 bases and 8 bases, there was a span of 9 bases. Only a few counts were recorded for this clonotype. Its antigen is still unknown. These sequences were also reported in another study, on T cells of mothers and their children.

This receptor was obtained from a boy aged 5 to 17 in good health. Sequencing used blood. The chain combines TRBV5-1 with TRBJ1-5; D is undetermined. The CDR3 DNA follows: TGCGCCAGCAGCTTGGGGACGGGAGAGCCCCAGCATTTT. Translating it yields CASSLGTGEPQHF.